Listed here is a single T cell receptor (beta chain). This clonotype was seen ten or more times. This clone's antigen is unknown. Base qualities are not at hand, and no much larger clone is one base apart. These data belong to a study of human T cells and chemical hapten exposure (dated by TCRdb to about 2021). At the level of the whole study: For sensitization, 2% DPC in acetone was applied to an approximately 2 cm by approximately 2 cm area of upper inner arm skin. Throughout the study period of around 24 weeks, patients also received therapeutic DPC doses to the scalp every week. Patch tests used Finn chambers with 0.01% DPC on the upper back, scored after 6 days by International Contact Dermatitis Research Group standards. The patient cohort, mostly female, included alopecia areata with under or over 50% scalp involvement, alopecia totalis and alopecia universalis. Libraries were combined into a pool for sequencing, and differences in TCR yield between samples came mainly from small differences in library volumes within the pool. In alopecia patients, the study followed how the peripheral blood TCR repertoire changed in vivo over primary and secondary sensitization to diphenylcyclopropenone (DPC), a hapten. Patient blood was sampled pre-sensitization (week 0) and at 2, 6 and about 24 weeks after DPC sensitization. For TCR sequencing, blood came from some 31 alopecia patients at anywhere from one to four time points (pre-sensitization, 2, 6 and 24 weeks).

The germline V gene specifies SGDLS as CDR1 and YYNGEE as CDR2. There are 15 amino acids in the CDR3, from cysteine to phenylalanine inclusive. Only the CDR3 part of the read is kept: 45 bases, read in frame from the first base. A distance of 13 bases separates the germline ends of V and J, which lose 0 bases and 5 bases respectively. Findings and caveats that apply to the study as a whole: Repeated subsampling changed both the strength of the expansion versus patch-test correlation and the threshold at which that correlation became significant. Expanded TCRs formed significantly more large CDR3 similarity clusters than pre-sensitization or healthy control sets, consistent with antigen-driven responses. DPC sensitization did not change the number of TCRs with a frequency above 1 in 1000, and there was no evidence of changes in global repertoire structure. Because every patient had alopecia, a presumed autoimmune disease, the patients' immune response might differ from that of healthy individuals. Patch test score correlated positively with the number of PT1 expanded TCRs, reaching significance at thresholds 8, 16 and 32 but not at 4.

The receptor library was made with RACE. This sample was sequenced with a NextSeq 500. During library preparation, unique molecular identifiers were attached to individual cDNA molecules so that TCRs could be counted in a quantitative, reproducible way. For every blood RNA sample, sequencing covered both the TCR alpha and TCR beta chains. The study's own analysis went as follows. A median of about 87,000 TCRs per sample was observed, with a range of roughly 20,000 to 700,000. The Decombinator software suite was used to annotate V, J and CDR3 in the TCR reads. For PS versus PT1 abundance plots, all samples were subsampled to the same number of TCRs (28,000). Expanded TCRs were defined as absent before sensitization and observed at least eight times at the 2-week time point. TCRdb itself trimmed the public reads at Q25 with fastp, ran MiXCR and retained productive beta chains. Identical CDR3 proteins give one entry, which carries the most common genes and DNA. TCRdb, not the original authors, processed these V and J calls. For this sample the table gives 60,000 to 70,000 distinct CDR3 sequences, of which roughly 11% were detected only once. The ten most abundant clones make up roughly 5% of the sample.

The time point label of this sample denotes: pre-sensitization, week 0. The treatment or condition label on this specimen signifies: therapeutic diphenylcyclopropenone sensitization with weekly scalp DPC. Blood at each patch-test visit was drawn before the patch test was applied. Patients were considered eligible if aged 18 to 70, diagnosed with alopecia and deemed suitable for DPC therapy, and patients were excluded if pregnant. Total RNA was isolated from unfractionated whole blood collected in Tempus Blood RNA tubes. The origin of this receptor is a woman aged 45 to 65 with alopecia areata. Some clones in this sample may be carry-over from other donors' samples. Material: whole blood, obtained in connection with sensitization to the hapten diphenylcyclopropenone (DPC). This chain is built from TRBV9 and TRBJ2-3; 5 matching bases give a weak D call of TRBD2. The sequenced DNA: TGTGCCAGCAGCGTAGACCCCACTGCGGGAGATACGCAGTATTTT. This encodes CASSVDPTAGDTQYF. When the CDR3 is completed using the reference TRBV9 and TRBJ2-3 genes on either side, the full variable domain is DSGVTQTPKHLITATGQRVTLRCSPRSGDLSVYWYQQSLDQGLQFLIQYYNGEERAKGNILERFSAQQFPDLHSELNLSSLELGDSALYFCASSVDPTAGDTQYFGPGTRLTVL.